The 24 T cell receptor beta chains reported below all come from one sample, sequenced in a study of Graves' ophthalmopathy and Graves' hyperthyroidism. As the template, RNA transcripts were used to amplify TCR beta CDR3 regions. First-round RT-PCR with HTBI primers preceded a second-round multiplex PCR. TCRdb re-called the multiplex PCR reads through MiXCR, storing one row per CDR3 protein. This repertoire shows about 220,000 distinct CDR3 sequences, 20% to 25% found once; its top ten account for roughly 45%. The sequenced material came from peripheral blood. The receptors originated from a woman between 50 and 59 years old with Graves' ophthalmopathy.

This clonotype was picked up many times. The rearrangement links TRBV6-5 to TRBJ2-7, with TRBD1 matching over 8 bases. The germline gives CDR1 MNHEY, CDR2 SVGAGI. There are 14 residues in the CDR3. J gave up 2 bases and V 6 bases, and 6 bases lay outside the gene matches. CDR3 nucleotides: TGTGCCAGCAGCTTGACAGGGGCCGCCTACGAGCAGTACTTC. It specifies CASSLTGAAYEQYF.

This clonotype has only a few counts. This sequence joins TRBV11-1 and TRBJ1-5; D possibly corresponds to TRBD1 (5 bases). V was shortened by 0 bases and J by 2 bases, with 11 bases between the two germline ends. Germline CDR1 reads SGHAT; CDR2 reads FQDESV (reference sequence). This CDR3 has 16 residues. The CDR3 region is CASSLALGAGNQPQHF. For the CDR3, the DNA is TGTGCCAGCAGCTTAGCCCTAGGGGCTGGCAATCAGCCCCAGCATTTT. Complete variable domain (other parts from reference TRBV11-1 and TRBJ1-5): EAEVAQSPRYKITEKSQAVAFWCDPISGHATLYWYRQILGQGPELLVQFQDESVVDDSQLPKDRFSAERLKGVDSTLKIQPAELGDSAMYLCASSLALGAGNQPQHFGDGTRLSIL.

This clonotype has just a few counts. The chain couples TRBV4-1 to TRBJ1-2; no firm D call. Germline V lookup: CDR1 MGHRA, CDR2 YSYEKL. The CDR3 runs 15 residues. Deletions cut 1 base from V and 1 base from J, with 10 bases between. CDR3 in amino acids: CASSQVVQYNYGYTF. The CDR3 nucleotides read TGCGCCAGCAGCCAAGTTGTTCAATATAACTATGGCTACACCTTC.

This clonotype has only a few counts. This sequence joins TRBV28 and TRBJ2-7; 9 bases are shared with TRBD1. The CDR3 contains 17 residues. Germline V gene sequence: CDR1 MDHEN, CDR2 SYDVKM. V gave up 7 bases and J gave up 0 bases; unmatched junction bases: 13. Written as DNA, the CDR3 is TGTGCCAGCATCCGCGGGACAGGGCCGACCAGCTCCTACGAGCAGTACTTC. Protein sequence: CASIRGTGPTSSYEQYF. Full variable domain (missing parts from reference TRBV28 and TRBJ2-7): DVKVTQSSRYLVKRTGEKVFLECVQDMDHENMFWYRQDPGLGLRLIYFSYDVKMKEKGDIPEGYSVSREKKERFSLILESASTNQTSMYLCASIRGTGPTSSYEQYFGPGTRLTVT.

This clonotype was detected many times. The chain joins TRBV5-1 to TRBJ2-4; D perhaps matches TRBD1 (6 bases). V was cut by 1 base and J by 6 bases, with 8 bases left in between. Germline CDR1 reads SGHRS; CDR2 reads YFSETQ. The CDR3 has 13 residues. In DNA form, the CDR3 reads TGCGCCAGCAGCTTGTTAGGGGGAAACATTCAGTACTTC. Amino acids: CASSLLGGNIQYF.

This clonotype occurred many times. The CDR3 spells CSARVGRGDQPQHF. In DNA, the CDR3 is TGCAGTGCTAGAGTCGGCAGAGGGGATCAGCCCCAGCATTTT. The rearrangement joins TRBV20-1 to TRBJ1-5, with a possible D match to TRBD1 (5 bases). Germline CDR1 is DFQATT and CDR2 is SNEGSKA (reference sequence). CDR3 length: 14 amino acids. V was cut by 1 base and J by 5 bases, with 12 bases left in between.

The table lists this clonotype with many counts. In DNA, the CDR3 is TGTGCCAGCAGCACAGGGTTGGACCAGCCCCAGCATTTT. Protein sequence: CASSTGLDQPQHF. V usage is TRBV12-3 or TRBV12-4 and J usage is TRBJ1-5, with D possibly TRBD1 on 6 matching bases. The CDR3 sequence is 13 residues long. V was shortened by 6 bases and J by 7 bases, with 13 bases between the two germline ends.

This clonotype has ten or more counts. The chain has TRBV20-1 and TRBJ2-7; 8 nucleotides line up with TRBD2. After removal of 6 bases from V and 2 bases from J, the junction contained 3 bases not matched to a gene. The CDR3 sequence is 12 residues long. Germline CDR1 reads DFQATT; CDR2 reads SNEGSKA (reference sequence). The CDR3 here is CSALAGPYEQYF. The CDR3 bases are TGCAGTGCGCTAGCGGGTCCCTACGAGCAGTACTTC.

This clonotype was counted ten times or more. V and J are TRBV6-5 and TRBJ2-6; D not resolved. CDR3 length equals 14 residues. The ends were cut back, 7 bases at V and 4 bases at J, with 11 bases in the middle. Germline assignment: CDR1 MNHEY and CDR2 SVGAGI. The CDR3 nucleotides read TGTGCCAGCACTCGCGCTGCCGGGGCCAACGTCCTGACTTTC. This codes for CASTRAAGANVLTF.

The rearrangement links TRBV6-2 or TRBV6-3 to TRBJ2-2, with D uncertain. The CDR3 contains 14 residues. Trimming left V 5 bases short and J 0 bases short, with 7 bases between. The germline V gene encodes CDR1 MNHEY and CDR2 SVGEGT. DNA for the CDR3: TGTGCCAGCAGTGTAAATCCGAACACCGGGGAGCTGTTTTTT. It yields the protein CASSVNPNTGELFF.

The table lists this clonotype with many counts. The DNA of the CDR3 is TGTGCCAGCAGCCCCGGGACTGTCCAAGGAGAGACCCAGTACTTC. It yields the protein CASSPGTVQGETQYF. The V call is TRBV5-6, the J call TRBJ2-5; a possible D gene is TRBD2 (6 bases). CDR1 SGHDT and CDR2 YYEEEE come from the germline V gene. The CDR3 is 15 amino acids. Trimming left V 4 bases short and J 4 bases short, with 17 bases between.

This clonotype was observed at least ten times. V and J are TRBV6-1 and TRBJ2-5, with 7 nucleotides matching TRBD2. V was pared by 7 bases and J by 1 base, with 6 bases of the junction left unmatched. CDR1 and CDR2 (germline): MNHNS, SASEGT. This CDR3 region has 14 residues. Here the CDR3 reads CASTPGGSQETQYF. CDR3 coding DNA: TGTGCCAGCACCCCCGGGGGGTCCCAAGAGACCCAGTACTTC.

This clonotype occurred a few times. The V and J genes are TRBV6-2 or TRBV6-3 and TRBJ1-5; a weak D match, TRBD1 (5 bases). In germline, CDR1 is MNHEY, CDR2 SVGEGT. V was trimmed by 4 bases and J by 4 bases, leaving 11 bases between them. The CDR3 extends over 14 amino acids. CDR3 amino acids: CASSSGHRNQPQHF. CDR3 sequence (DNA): TGTGCCAGCAGTTCCGGACACCGAAATCAGCCCCAGCATTTT.

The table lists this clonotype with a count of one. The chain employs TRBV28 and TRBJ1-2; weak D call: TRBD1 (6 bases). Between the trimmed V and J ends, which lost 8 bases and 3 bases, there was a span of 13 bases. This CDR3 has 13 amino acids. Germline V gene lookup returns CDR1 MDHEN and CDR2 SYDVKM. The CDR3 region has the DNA TGTGCCAGCGGGATTACAGGGTACTATGGCTACACCTTC. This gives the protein CASGITGYYGYTF.

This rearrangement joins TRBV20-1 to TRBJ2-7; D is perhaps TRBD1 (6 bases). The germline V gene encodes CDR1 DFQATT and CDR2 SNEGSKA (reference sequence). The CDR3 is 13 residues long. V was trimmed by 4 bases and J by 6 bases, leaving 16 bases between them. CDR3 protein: CSAKQGVLSEQYF. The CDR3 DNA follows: TGCAGTGCTAAACAGGGTGTTCTCTCCGAGCAGTACTTC.

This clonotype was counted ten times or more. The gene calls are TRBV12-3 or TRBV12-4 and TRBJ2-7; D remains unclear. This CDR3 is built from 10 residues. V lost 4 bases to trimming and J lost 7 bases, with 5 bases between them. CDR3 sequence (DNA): TGTGCCAGCAGTTCTGGTGAGCAGTACTTC. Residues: CASSSGEQYF.

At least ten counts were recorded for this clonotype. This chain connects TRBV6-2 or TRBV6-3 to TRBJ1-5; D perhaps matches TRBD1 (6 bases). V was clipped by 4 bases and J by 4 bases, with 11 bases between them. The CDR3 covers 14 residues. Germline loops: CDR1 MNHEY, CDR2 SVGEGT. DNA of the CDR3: TGTGCCAGCAGTTGGACAGAGCCAAATCAGCCCCAGCATTTT. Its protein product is CASSWTEPNQPQHF.

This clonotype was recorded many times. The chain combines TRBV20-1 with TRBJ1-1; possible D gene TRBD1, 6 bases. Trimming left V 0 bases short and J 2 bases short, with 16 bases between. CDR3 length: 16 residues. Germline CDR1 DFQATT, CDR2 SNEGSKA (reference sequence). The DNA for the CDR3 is TGCAGTGCTAGAGATCTTGATGGGACAACTAACACTGAAGCTTTCTTT. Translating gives CSARDLDGTTNTEAFF.

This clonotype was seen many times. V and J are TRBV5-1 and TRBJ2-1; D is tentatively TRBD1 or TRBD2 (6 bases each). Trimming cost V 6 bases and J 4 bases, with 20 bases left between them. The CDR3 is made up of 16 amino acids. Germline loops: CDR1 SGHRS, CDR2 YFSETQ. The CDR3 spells CASNLRGDMGYNEQFF. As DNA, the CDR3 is TGCGCCAGCAATCTAAGGGGGGACATGGGTTACAATGAGCAGTTCTTC.

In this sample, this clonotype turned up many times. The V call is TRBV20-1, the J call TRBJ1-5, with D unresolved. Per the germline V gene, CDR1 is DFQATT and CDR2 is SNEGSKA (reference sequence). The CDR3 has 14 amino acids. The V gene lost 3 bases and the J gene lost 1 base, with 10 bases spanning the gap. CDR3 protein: CSAREMVSNQPQHF. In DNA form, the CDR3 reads TGCAGTGCTAGGGAGATGGTGAGCAATCAGCCCCAGCATTTT.

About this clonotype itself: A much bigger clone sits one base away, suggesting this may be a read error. CDR3 nucleotides: TGTGCCAGCAGTGCTACAGGAGGGCGGGAGCCGTTTTTT. Translation gives CASSATGGREPFF. The genes are TRBV6-1 and TRBJ2-2; 7 bases are shared with TRBD2. CDR3 size: 13 residues. CDR1 MNHNS and CDR2 SASEGT come from the germline V gene.

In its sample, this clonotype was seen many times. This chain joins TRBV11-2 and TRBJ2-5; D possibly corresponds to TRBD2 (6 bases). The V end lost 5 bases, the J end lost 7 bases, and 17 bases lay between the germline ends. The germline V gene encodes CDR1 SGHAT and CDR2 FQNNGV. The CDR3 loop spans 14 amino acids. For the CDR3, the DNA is TGTGCCAGCAGCGGCGGGGCCCCTGGCTGGACCCAGTACTTC. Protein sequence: CASSGGAPGWTQYF.

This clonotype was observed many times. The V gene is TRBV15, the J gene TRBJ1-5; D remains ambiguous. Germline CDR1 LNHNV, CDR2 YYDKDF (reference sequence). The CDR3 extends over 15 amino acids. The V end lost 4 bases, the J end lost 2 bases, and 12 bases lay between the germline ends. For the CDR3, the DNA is TGTGCCACCAGCACCGCGGGGAAGGGCAATCAGCCCCAGCATTTT. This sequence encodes CATSTAGKGNQPQHF. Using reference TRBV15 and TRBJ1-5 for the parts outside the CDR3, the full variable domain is DAMVIQNPRYQVTQFGKPVTLSCSQTLNHNVMYWYQQKSSQAPKLLFHYYDKDFNNEADTPDNFQSRRPNTSFCFLDIRSPGLGDTAMYLCATSTAGKGNQPQHFGDGTRLSIL.

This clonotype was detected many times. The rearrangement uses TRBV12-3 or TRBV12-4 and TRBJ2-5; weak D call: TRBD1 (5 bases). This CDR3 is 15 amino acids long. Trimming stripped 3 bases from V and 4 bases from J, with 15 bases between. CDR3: CASSFLQGRVETQYF. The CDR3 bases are TGTGCCAGCAGTTTCCTGCAGGGTCGGGTAGAGACCCAGTACTTC.